This entry features one T cell receptor (beta chain) sequence. Its antigen specificity is not known. Base qualities are not at hand, and no much larger clone is one base apart. V and J lose 4 bases and 2 bases, and a span of 19 bases separates them. Reading the germline V gene gives CDR1 SGHRS and CDR2 YFSETQ. The CDR3 holds 18 amino acids from the cysteine to the phenylalanine. CDR3 DNA is the only sequence kept; it has 54 bases, read in frame from the first base. This entry belongs to a study of T cells after posttransplantation cyclophosphamide (dated by TCRdb to 2016 to 2017). Study-wide context: T cell repertoire reconstitution was tracked by TRB sequencing after myeloablative bone marrow transplantation in which posttransplantation cyclophosphamide was used as GVHD prophylaxis. Blood from all 30 or so PTCy patients with 1-year posttransplant specimens was subjected to TRB sequencing. Up to roughly 3 additional blood samples from 2 to 5.2 years after transplant were also TRB-sequenced in 3 patients, as was pretransplant blood from several patients. Samples from about 33 PTCy-treated patients, along with samples from roughly 15 of their related bone marrow donors, underwent antigen receptor sequencing. Public TRB sequences were queried against a database of over 3,000 sequences associated with responses to pathogens, tumor antigens, self-antigens and alloantigens. Because TRA and TRB clonality were tightly correlated in fewer than 10 samples, subsequent TCR analyses were focused on TRB only.

To count as naive, T cells had to be viable CD3+CD4+ or CD3+CD8+ cells with a CCR7+CD45RA+CD45RO-CD95-CD27+CD28+ profile. Peripheral blood samples were provided by related bone marrow donors on the day of marrow donation. Peripheral blood and bone marrow mononuclear cells were isolated by Ficoll-Hypaque density centrifugation and cryopreserved. Sorting of CD4+ and CD8+ T cells, including naive and memory subsets, was performed by FACS on a FACSAria II. On the study overall, not on this receptor specifically: Across the approximately 47 patients, TRB clonality was highly associated with recipient CMV seropositivity and CMV reactivation, and diversity with PTCy was similar to that in the CNI/methotrexate controls. The TRB repertoires of T cells infiltrating skin or the GI tract showed only limited overlap with the TRB repertoires found in blood. At 1-2 months, donor-recipient similarity was low but rose over the first year, and the later blood repertoires were often dominated by donor CD8+ memory clones.

TRB sequencing used genomic DNA with the immunoSEQ assay at survey resolution or the hsTCRB kit. For the original study's pipeline: The immunoSEQ software was used for initial read processing, and the LymphoSeq R package was used for repertoire analyses. Clonality was computed as 1 minus normalized Shannon entropy; Gini coefficient was also calculated for each TRB dataset. To infer phenotypes in unsorted samples, TRB sequences from sorted subsets of the recipient or donor were mapped onto the unsorted samples of the same recipient. TCRdb obtained this table from immuneACCESS and retained in-frame rearrangements with V and J assigned. These tables miss some clones; where compared with another copy, unresolved V genes account for less than half of the shortfall, and the remainder is unexplained. The V and J calls and the clone size are those of that table, but D and trimming were determined from the DNA. For this sample the table gives about 30,000 clones, of which 91% were detected only once. 0.1% to 0.12% of the sample is held by the ten biggest clonotypes.

The rearrangement joined TRBV5-1 to TRBJ2-6; TRBD1 might be the D gene, on 5 matching bases. The sample comprised naive CD4+ T cells sorted from blood. The clonotype originates from a man aged 25 to 40 in good health and a related stem cell transplant donor. The nucleotide sequence is given as TGCGCCAGCAGCCGTGAGCAGGGAAACGTCGCTGGGGCCAACGTCCTGACTTTC. Its protein product is CASSREQGNVAGANVLTF.